The 10 T cell receptor beta chains presented below share a single source sample, sequenced in a study of blood T cells in healthy people across ages. PCR was performed a second time for roughly 7 to 12 cycles using a sample-barcoded 5' primer and a J-beta primer mix. TCRdb reprocessed the 5' RACE reads with MiXCR, giving one entry per CDR3 protein. The sample includes 1.5 million to 2 million distinct CDR3 sequences, less than 50% of them seen just once. The specimen sequenced was blood. The source is a middle-aged woman in good health.

J is TRBJ1-1 and V is TRBV7-9; weak D call: TRBD1 (5 bases). This CDR3 region has 14 residues. Germline CDR1 SEHNR, CDR2 FQNEAQ (reference sequence). V was shortened by 3 bases and J by 4 bases, with 12 bases between the two germline ends. CDR3 coding DNA: TGTGCCAGCAGCTTCGGGGGGTCGAGCACTGAAGCTTTCTTT. It codes for CASSFGGSSTEAFF. Full variable domain (rest looked up from reference TRBV7-9 and TRBJ1-1): DTGVSQNPRHKITKRGQNVTFRCDPISEHNRLYWYRQTLGQGPEFLTYFQNEAQLEKSRLLSDRFSAERPKGSFSTLEIQRTEQGDSAMYLCASSFGGSSTEAFFGQGTRLTVV.

The chain links TRBV6-1 to TRBJ2-1; a weak D match, TRBD2 (6 bases). CDR3 length equals 15 residues. The V and J ends lost 2 bases and 8 bases respectively, with 16 bases between them. CDR1 and CDR2 from the germline V gene are MNHNS and SASEGT. The CDR3 DNA sequence: TGTGCCAGCAGTGAATGGCAGGGAGGAAGAGATGAGCAGTTCTTC. Amino acid sequence: CASSEWQGGRDEQFF.

This clonotype has just a few counts. This chain uses TRBV12-3 or TRBV12-4 with TRBJ2-4; tentative D call: TRBD1 (5 bases). The J call may be in error: the DNA end matches TRBJ2-7 better. The CDR3 is 15 residues long. The DNA of the CDR3 is TGTGCCAGCAGTTCTCGGACAAAGGCCGACTACGAGCAGTACTTC. This translates into CASSSRTKADYEQYF.

V is TRBV27 and J is TRBJ1-5; D unresolved. Germline values: CDR1 MNHEY, CDR2 SMNVEV (reference sequence). The CDR3 consists of 13 residues. Between the trimmed V and J ends, which lost 5 bases and 0 bases, there was a span of 5 bases. The CDR3 DNA sequence: TGTGCCAGCAGTAAGATTAGCAATCAGCCCCAGCATTTT. Translating it yields CASSKISNQPQHF.

V is TRBV6-1 and J is TRBJ2-6, with 12 positions matching TRBD1. The CDR3 consists of 18 residues. Germline V gene sequence: CDR1 MNHNS, CDR2 SASEGT. The junction had 7 bases not matched to a gene; V was cut back by 4 bases and J by 3 bases. The DNA for the CDR3 is TGTGCCAGCAGTGGACCGGGACAGGGGGCAAGTGGGGCCAACGTCCTGACTTTC. It is translated as CASSGPGQGASGANVLTF.

This sequence joins TRBV28 and TRBJ2-7; D may be TRBD1 (6 bases). Trimming stripped 4 bases from V and 2 bases from J, with 15 bases between. CDR1 is MDHEN, CDR2 SYDVKM, per germline. The CDR3 sequence is 15 residues long. CDR3 protein: CASSSGDTAAYEQYF. As DNA, the CDR3 is TGTGCCAGCAGTTCAGGGGACACTGCGGCCTACGAGCAGTACTTC.

This chain connects TRBV28 to TRBJ2-1; TRBD1 might be the D (5 bases). CDR3 length: 16 amino acids. V shed 6 bases and J shed 2 bases, with 17 bases lying between them. Germline values: CDR1 MDHEN, CDR2 SYDVKM. CDR3 nucleotide sequence: TGTGCCAGCAGCCTAGGGGCGCCCAGCCCCTACAATGAGCAGTTCTTC. Translation gives CASSLGAPSPYNEQFF.

The chain is built from TRBV20-1 and TRBJ2-7; 9 positions match TRBD2. The better agreement between TRBJ2-5 and the DNA end casts doubt on the J call. This CDR3 contains 14 residues. CDR1 is DFQATT, CDR2 SNEGSKA, per germline (reference sequence). The CDR3 DNA reads as TGCAGTGCAACGGGACTAGCTTCCCAAGAGACCCAGTACTTC. The encoded protein is CSATGLASQETQYF.

CDR3 loop: CSARLGAEQYF. The CDR3 region has the DNA TGCAGTGCTAGATTAGGGGCCGAGCAGTACTTC. The V and J genes are TRBV20-1 and TRBJ2-5; D is possibly TRBD1 (5 bases). The J call may be in error: the DNA end matches TRBJ2-7 better. The CDR3 is 11 residues long. The germline gives CDR1 DFQATT, CDR2 SNEGSKA (reference sequence).

This chain uses TRBV20-1 with TRBJ2-7, with 10 bases aligning to TRBD2. Trimming took 3 bases from V and 1 from J; bases not matched to a gene: 18. Germline V gene data show CDR1 as DFQATT and CDR2 as SNEGSKA (reference sequence). This CDR3 has 19 residues. CDR3 region: CSASMTGAASGGYSYEQYF. DNA of the CDR3: TGCAGTGCTAGCATGACAGGCGCCGCTAGCGGGGGATATTCCTACGAGCAGTACTTC.